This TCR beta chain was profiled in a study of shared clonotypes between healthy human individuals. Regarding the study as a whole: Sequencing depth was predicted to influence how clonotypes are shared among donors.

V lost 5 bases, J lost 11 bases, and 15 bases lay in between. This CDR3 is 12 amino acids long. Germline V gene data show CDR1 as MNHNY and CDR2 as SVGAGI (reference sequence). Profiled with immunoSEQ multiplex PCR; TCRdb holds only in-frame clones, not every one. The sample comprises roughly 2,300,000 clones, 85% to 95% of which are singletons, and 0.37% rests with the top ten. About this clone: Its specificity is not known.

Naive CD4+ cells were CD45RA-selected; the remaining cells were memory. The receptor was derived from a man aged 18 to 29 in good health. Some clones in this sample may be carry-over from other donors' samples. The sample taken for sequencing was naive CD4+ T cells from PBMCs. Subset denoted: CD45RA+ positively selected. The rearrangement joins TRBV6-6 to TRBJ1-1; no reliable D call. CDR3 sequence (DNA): TGTGCCAGCAGTCCTGGACCGGGTTCGGCTTTCTTT. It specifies CASSPGPGSAFF.